These 14 T cell receptor beta chains were all obtained from the same sample, sequenced in a study of resident and recirculating memory T cells in vitiligo. Generated by immunoSEQ multiplex PCR, the TCRdb table keeps only in-frame clones and is missing some. The data hold more than 65,000 clones, with just over 90% observed a single time. Input material: blood. Source of these receptors: a male donor with vitiligo.

The chain combines TRBV20-1 with TRBJ2-5, with no clear D. The CDR3 has 10 amino acids. CDR1 DFQATT and CDR2 SNEGSKA come from the germline V gene (reference sequence). The V and J ends lost 6 bases and 2 bases respectively, with 4 bases between them. The CDR3 sequence is CSAAQETQYF. The CDR3 nucleotides are TGCAGTGCGGCACAAGAGACCCAGTACTTC.

The rearrangement joins TRBV7-2 to TRBJ1-2; no clear D gene. V lost 1 base and J 0 bases, leaving 3 bases between the germline ends. Germline loops: CDR1 SGHTA, CDR2 FQGNSA. There are 13 residues in the CDR3. CDR3 DNA sequence: TGTGCCAGCAGCTTAGACACTAACTATGGCTACACCTTC. Residues: CASSLDTNYGYTF.

The V gene is TRBV14, the J gene TRBJ2-5; TRBD2 matches at 8 bases. J lost 2 bases, V lost 0 bases, and 11 bases had no gene match. The V gene's germline CDR1 is SGHDN and CDR2 FVKESK. This CDR3 is built from 18 residues. The CDR3 loop reads CASSQESRSSGLQETQYF. The DNA of the CDR3 is TGTGCCAGCAGCCAAGAATCTCGGTCTAGCGGGTTACAAGAGACCCAGTACTTC.

The chain recombines TRBV11-3 with TRBJ2-1; 12 nucleotides align to TRBD1. Germline CDR1 reads SGHNT; CDR2 reads YENEEA. V lost 9 bases and J lost 8; bases outside the gene matches: 11. The CDR3 covers 15 residues. The CDR3 here is CASSPGQGAGYEQFF. The CDR3 DNA reads as TGTGCCAGTTCACCGGGACAGGGGGCGGGCTATGAGCAGTTCTTC.

The rearrangement uses TRBV18 and TRBJ2-6; D is perhaps TRBD1 (5 bases). V gave up 0 bases and J gave up 4 bases, with 10 bases separating them. Germline values: CDR1 KGHSH, CDR2 LQKENI. CDR3 size: 16 residues. CDR3 residues: CASSPPGLWGANVLTF. As DNA, the CDR3 is TGTGCCAGCTCACCACCGGGGCTCTGGGGGGCCAACGTCCTGACTTTC.

The chain uses TRBV5-1 and TRBJ2-5; 8 nucleotides align to TRBD1. V lost 1 base to trimming and J lost 5 bases; unmatched junction nucleotides: 10. This CDR3 contains 16 residues. Germline V gene data show CDR1 as SGHRS and CDR2 as YFSETQ. The chain's CDR3 is CASSLSSGGHGETQYF. CDR3 sequence (DNA): TGCGCCAGCAGCTTGTCCTCAGGGGGCCATGGGGAGACCCAGTACTTC. The full variable domain, completed using reference TRBV5-1 and TRBJ2-5, is KAGVTQTPRYLIKTRGQQVTLSCSPISGHRSVSWYQQTPGQGLQFLFEYFSETQRNKGNFPGRFSGRQFSNSRSEMNVSTLELGDSALYLCASSLSSGGHGETQYFGPGTRLLVL.

CDR3 sequence reads: CASSVGTGTEPQHF. The CDR3 bases are TGTGCCAGCAGCGTTGGGACAGGGACGGAGCCCCAGCATTTT. The rearrangement joins TRBV9 to TRBJ1-5; 9 bases align to TRBD1. Trimming removed 2 bases from V and 8 bases from J; junction bases left unmatched: 5. Germline lookup yields CDR1 SGDLS and CDR2 YYNGEE. The CDR3 consists of 14 residues.

This rearrangement joins TRBV9 to TRBJ1-4; D possibly corresponds to TRBD1 (6 bases). The CDR3 has 16 residues. Trimming left V 6 bases short and J 7 bases short, with 22 bases between. Germline values: CDR1 SGDLS, CDR2 YYNGEE. CDR3 residues: CASTPGPGGWGEKLFF. CDR3 DNA: TGTGCCAGCACCCCAGGCCCGGGGGGCTGGGGTGAAAAACTGTTTTTT. Full variable domain (remainder filled in from reference TRBV9 and TRBJ1-4): DSGVTQTPKHLITATGQRVTLRCSPRSGDLSVYWYQQSLDQGLQFLIQYYNGEERAKGNILERFSAQQFPDLHSELNLSSLELGDSALYFCASTPGPGGWGEKLFFGSGTQLSVL.

The J gene is TRBJ1-1, the V gene TRBV29-1; D possibly corresponds to TRBD1 (5 bases). CDR1 and CDR2 from the germline V gene are SQVTM and ANQGSEA. The CDR3 totals 13 residues. Trimming stripped 4 bases from V and 4 bases from J, with 13 bases between. In DNA form, the CDR3 reads TGCAGCGTTGGGAATTCAAGGGGCACTGAAGCTTTCTTT. This encodes CSVGNSRGTEAFF.

The chain combines TRBV19 with TRBJ2-1; 7 bases align to TRBD2. V lost 3 bases, J lost 0 bases, and 5 bases stayed unmatched. Germline V gene sequence: CDR1 LNHDA, CDR2 SQIVND (reference sequence). This CDR3 is 16 amino acids long. CDR3 loop: CASSIWGTTSYNEQFF. CDR3 DNA sequence: TGTGCCAGTAGTATTTGGGGGACTACCTCCTACAATGAGCAGTTCTTC. Supplemented by reference TRBV19 and TRBJ2-1, the full variable domain reads DGGITQSPKYLFRKEGQNVTLSCEQNLNHDAMYWYRQDPGQGLRLIYYSQIVNDFQKGDIAEGYSVSREKKESFPLTVTSAQKNPTAFYLCASSIWGTTSYNEQFFGPGTRLTVL.

CDR3 sequence (DNA): TGTGCCATCAGAGATCGTTTTGAGACAGGGGGACGTGACGAGCAGTACTTC. Its translation: CAIRDRFETGGRDEQYF. This rearrangement joins TRBV10-3 to TRBJ2-7, with 9 bases aligning to TRBD1. Trimming took 6 bases from V and 5 from J; bases not matched to a gene: 17. Germline V gives CDR1 ENHRY, CDR2 SYGVKD. This CDR3 spans 17 amino acids.

The chain has TRBV6-6 and TRBJ2-5; 13 nucleotides agree with TRBD2. Germline trimming cut 6 bases from V and 2 bases from J; bases unmatched to any gene: 6. The CDR3 extends over 16 amino acids. Germline CDR1 MNHNY, CDR2 SVGAGI (reference sequence). CDR3 sequence: CASRPSLAGGQETQYF. CDR3 in DNA: TGTGCCAGCAGACCCTCACTAGCGGGGGGGCAAGAGACCCAGTACTTC.

The chain joins TRBV11-3 to TRBJ2-7; maybe TRBD1 (6 bases). Between the trimmed V and J ends, which lost 5 bases and 3 bases, there was a span of 14 bases. Germline V lookup: CDR1 SGHNT, CDR2 YENEEA. This CDR3 has 14 residues. Here the CDR3 DNA reads TGTGCCAGCAGCCCATCGGGACAAGACTACGAGCAGTACTTC. Protein: CASSPSGQDYEQYF.

V is TRBV7-3 and J is TRBJ2-1, with D possibly matching TRBD1 (6 bases). Germline CDR1 is SGHTA and CDR2 is FQGTGA. This CDR3 has 16 amino acids. V was trimmed by 5 bases and J by 5 bases, leaving 19 bases between them. The CDR3 spells CASSLGANENHNEQFF. The DNA for the CDR3 is TGTGCCAGCAGCCTGGGGGCTAATGAGAATCACAATGAGCAGTTCTTC.